Listed below are T cell receptor beta chains from one sample, sequenced in a study of CD8+CD57+ T cells in acquired aplastic anemia. TCRdb re-called the reads through MiXCR, storing one row per CDR3 protein. The sample consists of under 200,000 distinct CDR3 sequences, more than 45% of them appearing once. The material sequenced was sorted CD4+, CD8+, or CD8+CD57+ T cells (not recorded which) from PBMCs. The receptors stem from a human donor with aplastic anemia. Each CDR3 is given with its conserved first and last residue. D genes are given only for firm matches. Expanded clones get a size class; other rows say once, few or many, or leave the size out.

V,length,size,J,D,DNA,CDR3
TRBV24-1,14,-,TRBJ1-2,TRBD1,TGTGCCACCAGTGAACCTGACAGGGAGGATGGCTACACCTTC,CATSEPDREDGYTF
TRBV5-6,14,few,TRBJ1-1,-,TGTGCCAGCAGCCGGGCAGGTTTGGACACTGAAGCTTTCTTT,CASSRAGLDTEAFF
TRBV10-3,12,many,TRBJ2-1,-,TGTGCCATCAGAAAGGGAGAGGGTGAGCAGTTCTTC,CAIRKGEGEQFF
TRBV5-1,15,many,TRBJ2-7,TRBD2,TGCGCCAGCAGCGGGACTAGCGGGATCTCCTACGAGCAGTACTTC,CASSGTSGISYEQYF
TRBV2,14,-,TRBJ2-7,TRBD2,TGTGCCAGCAGTCTGACTAGCGGGATATACGAGCAGTACTTC,CASSLTSGIYEQYF
TRBV7-9,15,many,TRBJ1-5,-,TGTGCCAGCAGCCAGGCAGGGGCCATAACTCAGCCCCAGCATTTT,CASSQAGAITQPQHF
TRBV9,15,-,TRBJ2-3,TRBD2,TGTGCCAGCAGCGTATATAGCGGGAGCACAGATACGCAGTATTTT,CASSVYSGSTDTQYF
TRBV10-3,15,-,TRBJ1-1,TRBD1,TGTGCCATCATTACGGGACAGGGAATGAACACTGAAGCTTTCTTT,CAIITGQGMNTEAFF
TRBV20-1,16,many,TRBJ2-1,TRBD2,TGCAGTGCGAGTAGGGCGGGGGTCCTAACGAACAATGAGCAGTTCTTC,CSASRAGVLTNNEQFF
TRBV20-1,11,many,TRBJ2-1,-,TGCAGTGCGGCGGACAGCGGTGAGCAGTTCTTC,CSAADSGEQFF
TRBV4-2,15,-,TRBJ2-2,TRBD1,TGTGCCAGCAGCCAGGTAGACAGGGATTCCGGGGAGCTGTTTTTT,CASSQVDRDSGELFF
TRBV7-2,14,-,TRBJ1-2,TRBD1,TGTGCCAGCAGCTTAGGGGCAGGGGGCAATGGCTACACCTTC,CASSLGAGGNGYTF
TRBV20-1,14,many,TRBJ1-4,TRBD1,TGCAGTGCGCACGGGACAGGCGGCAATGAAAAACTGTTTTTT,CSAHGTGGNEKLFF
TRBV6-1,16,few,TRBJ1-1,TRBD1,TGTGCCAGCAGTGAGGAAACTAGGGGGCTCTACACTGAAGCTTTCTTT,CASSEETRGLYTEAFF
TRBV10-3,16,-,TRBJ2-3,TRBD2,TGTGCCATCAGTGAGTCGGGACTAGCGGGGGTGCAAACGCAGTATTTT,CAISESGLAGVQTQYF
TRBV19,15,many,TRBJ1-5,TRBD1,TGTGCCACCCGGGACAGGGACTATAGCAATCAGCCCCAGCATTTT,CATRDRDYSNQPQHF
TRBV28,15,-,TRBJ2-5,-,TGTGCCAGCAGGACATGGGGACTGGATCAAGAGACCCGGTACTTC,CASRTWGLDQETRYF
TRBV5-6,13,many,TRBJ2-7,TRBD1,TGTGCCAGCAGTCTACAGGGGGCAGATGAGCAGTACTTC,CASSLQGADEQYF
TRBV2,14,-,TRBJ2-3,-,TGTGCCAGCAGCCCCCCGGGTGAACGGGATACGCAGTATTTT,CASSPPGERDTQYF
TRBV29-1,14,once,TRBJ2-2,-,TGCAGCGTTGTTCCCAGACCGAACACCGGGGAGCTGCTTTTT,CSVVPRPNTGELLF
TRBV18,14,few,TRBJ1-2,-,TGTGCCAGCTCACCCCTGGGGGGGCAGGATGGCTACACCTTC,CASSPLGGQDGYTF
TRBV10-2,13,-,TRBJ1-5,TRBD1,TGCGCCAGCTCGGGACAGGGCGCTCAGCCCCAGCATTTT,CASSGQGAQPQHF
TRBV7-2,14,-,TRBJ2-5,TRBD2,TGTGCCAGCAGCCCGGGACTAGCGGGAGTGTCCCAGTACTTC,CASSPGLAGVSQYF